What follows are 9 T cell receptor beta chains derived from one specimen sequenced in a study of blood T cell repertoires in COVID-19. This table comes from immunoSEQ multiplex PCR, and its TCRdb copy is limited to in-frame clones, with some not included. The sample lists some 200,000 clones, under 90% occurring once. The sequencing sample was made of PBMCs or T cells enriched from blood (not recorded which). The origin of the receptors is a woman aged 50 to 65 who had been exposed to COVID-19.

The rearrangement links TRBV12-5 to TRBJ2-2, with D hard to call. This CDR3 has 13 residues. Between the trimmed V and J ends, which lost 0 bases and 7 bases, there was a span of 6 bases. Germline V gene sequence: CDR1 LGHNT, CDR2 FRNRAP. CDR3 coding DNA: TGTGCTAGTGGTTTGGTCTACGTCGGGGAGCTGTTTTTT. It translates to CASGLVYVGELFF.

The rearrangement links TRBV29-1 to TRBJ2-7; the match to TRBD1 covers 10 bases. V dropped 0 bases and J dropped 3; count of bases not matched to a gene: 8. The length of the CDR3 is 16 residues. CDR1 and CDR2 (germline): SQVTM, ANQGSEA. CDR3 residues: CSVEDYIGDRGYEQYF. The DNA of the CDR3 is TGCAGCGTTGAAGATTATATAGGGGACAGGGGCTACGAGCAGTACTTC.

J is TRBJ1-2 and V is TRBV18; D not certain. This CDR3 region has 13 residues. Trimming shortened V by 3 bases and J by 5 bases, and 10 bases separated the two germline ends. Germline V gene data show CDR1 as KGHSH and CDR2 as LQKENI. CDR3 sequence: CASSPDSWYGYTF. The CDR3 DNA reads as TGTGCCAGCTCACCCGATAGTTGGTATGGCTACACCTTC.

The chain combines TRBV28 with TRBJ2-7; D may be TRBD1 (6 bases). Per the germline V gene, CDR1 is MDHEN and CDR2 is SYDVKM. CDR3 length equals 15 residues. The V end lost 0 bases, the J end lost 4 bases, and 13 bases lay between the germline ends. CDR3 sequence: CASSLWGAKGYEQYF. CDR3 DNA: TGTGCCAGCAGTTTATGGGGGGCTAAGGGTTACGAGCAGTACTTC.

V and J are TRBV29-1 and TRBJ2-3; 7 nucleotides line up with TRBD2. V lost 3 bases, J lost 6 bases, and 6 bases stayed unmatched. Germline V CDR1 and CDR2: SQVTM, ANQGSEA. There are 13 residues in the CDR3. The DNA for the CDR3 is TGCAGCGTTGACGGGGGGAGGCCTGATACGCAGTATTTT. Its protein product is CSVDGGRPDTQYF.

The CDR3 nucleotides are TGCGCCAGCAGCTTGGGGAGAAGGAACACTGAAGCTTTCTTT. Translating it yields CASSLGRRNTEAFF. V is TRBV5-1 and J is TRBJ1-1, with D hard to call. CDR1 and CDR2 (germline): SGHRS, YFSETQ. The germline V and J ends were trimmed by 0 bases and 1 base, with 7 bases remaining between them. This CDR3 has 14 amino acids.

This chain connects TRBV5-1 to TRBJ2-7; D is perhaps TRBD2 (5 bases). The CDR3 is 14 amino acids. CDR1 and CDR2 from the germline V gene are SGHRS and YFSETQ. Trimming shortened V by 4 bases and J by 0 bases, and 11 bases separated the two germline ends. The CDR3 loop is CASSPLASSYEQYF. The CDR3 nucleotides read TGCGCCAGCAGCCCCCTAGCTTCCTCCTACGAGCAGTACTTC.

J is TRBJ2-7 and V is TRBV14, with 11 bases aligning to TRBD2. The CDR3 loop spans 16 amino acids. Germline V lookup: CDR1 SGHDN, CDR2 FVKESK. V shed 4 bases and J 1 base; nucleotides not matched to a gene: 6. CDR3 region: CASSPLAGGTSYEQYF. The CDR3 bases are TGTGCCAGCAGCCCTCTAGCGGGGGGCACTTCCTACGAGCAGTACTTC.

The rearrangement joins TRBV28 to TRBJ1-5; TRBD1 matches at 10 bases. The CDR3 has 17 amino acids. V lost 6 bases, J lost 0 bases, and 8 bases stayed unmatched. Germline-derived CDR1 and CDR2 are MDHEN and SYDVKM. The CDR3 DNA sequence: TGTGCCAGCAGCACAGGACAGGGGGTTTATAGCAATCAGCCCCAGCATTTT. It codes for CASSTGQGVYSNQPQHF.